One sample yielded the 10 T cell receptor beta chains listed below, sequenced in a study of naive and memory T cell subsets. The beta constant-region primer was an equimolar mix of two oligonucleotides covering TRBC1 and TRBC2. Each CDR3 protein is one row after TCRdb ran MiXCR on the UMI-ligation and nested PCR reads. The sample shows around 5,700 distinct CDR3 sequences, about 6.4% of them seen only once. Sequenced: effector memory CD8+ T cells from blood. As for subset: effector memory, CD45RA- CD27-. The receptors shown here come from a human donor in good health.

The chain carries TRBV6-4 and TRBJ2-6; D gene uncertain. The CDR3 loop spans 16 amino acids. CDR1 MRHNA and CDR2 SNTAGT come from the germline V gene. V was trimmed by 0 bases and J by 1 base, leaving 7 bases between them. The CDR3 sequence is CASSDSKGSGANVLTF. The CDR3 bases are TGTGCCAGCAGTGACTCGAAGGGTTCTGGGGCCAACGTCCTGACTTTC.

The sample holds a few counts of this clonotype. The genes are TRBV4-1 and TRBJ2-7; 14 bases are shared with TRBD2. CDR3 length: 18 residues. V lost 4 bases, J lost 3 bases, and 11 bases stayed unmatched. Germline values: CDR1 MGHRA, CDR2 YSYEKL. The CDR3 DNA reads as TGCGCCAGCAGCCGAGAGCCCCCCGGGACTAGCGGGAGCTACGAGCAGTACTTC. It encodes CASSREPPGTSGSYEQYF.

In its sample, this clonotype is medium-sized. The CDR3 loop reads CASSQAHWSTSLNEQFF. The CDR3 DNA follows: TGCGCCAGCAGCCAAGCCCACTGGTCCACCTCCCTTAATGAGCAGTTCTTC. The chain combines TRBV4-3 with TRBJ2-1; D ambiguous. The germline gives CDR1 LGHNA, CDR2 YSLEER. Trimming took off 1 base at V and 7 bases at J, with 20 bases between the two ends. This CDR3 has 17 amino acids.

This clonotype showed up many times. V usage is TRBV4-1 and J usage is TRBJ2-3; a weak D match, TRBD2 (5 bases). Germline CDR1 is MGHRA and CDR2 is YSYEKL. V was trimmed by 3 bases and J by 4 bases, leaving 14 bases between them. The CDR3 length is 15 residues. CDR3 coding DNA: TGCGCCAGCAGCCACAGCCCGGGAAGCGCAGATACGCAGTATTTT. Translation gives CASSHSPGSADTQYF.

In its sample, this clonotype was seen a few times. The chain links TRBV6-1 to TRBJ2-1; the match to TRBD1 covers 9 bases. CDR3 length equals 13 residues. Germline V gives CDR1 MNHNS, CDR2 SASEGT. CDR3 protein: CATTGTGLNEQFF. Written as DNA, the CDR3 is TGTGCAACCACCGGGACAGGGCTCAATGAGCAGTTCTTC.

This clonotype was counted between two and nine times. The chain carries TRBV19 and TRBJ1-5; D unclear. Germline loops: CDR1 LNHDA, CDR2 SQIVND (reference sequence). V dropped 6 bases and J dropped 4 bases, with 13 bases sitting between them. This CDR3 has 14 residues. CDR3 coding DNA: TGTGCCAGTAGGCCCCTGGCCCGAAATCAGCCCCAGCATTTT. The encoded protein is CASRPLARNQPQHF. The full variable domain, completed using reference TRBV19 and TRBJ1-5, is DGGITQSPKYLFRKEGQNVTLSCEQNLNHDAMYWYRQDPGQGLRLIYYSQIVNDFQKGDIAEGYSVSREKKESFPLTVTSAQKNPTAFYLCASRPLARNQPQHFGDGTRLSIL.

Ten or more counts support this clonotype. The V and J genes are TRBV6-4 and TRBJ1-5, with unresolved D. Germline V lookup: CDR1 MRHNA, CDR2 SNTAGT. The germline V and J ends were trimmed by 6 bases and 0 bases, with 6 bases remaining between them. The CDR3 totals 13 residues. The CDR3 coding sequence is TGTGCCAGCAGCCCCGATAGCAATCAGCCCCAGCATTTT. Encoded protein: CASSPDSNQPQHF.

This chain joins TRBV7-9 and TRBJ1-2; D not certain. Germline V gene lookup returns CDR1 SEHNR and CDR2 FQNEAQ (reference sequence). The CDR3 contains 17 residues. V was clipped by 2 bases and J by 4 bases, with 20 bases between them. This CDR3 reads CASSLNLESGHAYGYTF. CDR3 nucleotide sequence: TGTGCCAGCAGCTTAAATTTAGAGAGTGGGCACGCCTATGGCTACACCTTC.

A few counts support this clonotype. The V gene is TRBV25-1, the J gene TRBJ2-2; 9 bases are a match to TRBD1. The CDR3 loop spans 15 amino acids. From germline, CDR1 is MGHDK and CDR2 SYGVNS. The trim removed 2 bases at V and 3 bases at J, leaving 1 base unmatched. In DNA, the CDR3 is TGTGCCAGCAGTGAAGGGGACAGGGACACCGGGGAGCTGTTTTTT. Translating gives CASSEGDRDTGELFF.

The chain links TRBV20-1 to TRBJ2-2; 8 bases match TRBD1. The V gene's germline CDR1 is DFQATT and CDR2 SNEGSKA (reference sequence). This CDR3 is 16 amino acids long. Trimming took 3 bases from V and 3 from J; bases not matched to a gene: 9. The CDR3 sequence: CSARDRALGDTGELFF. CDR3 DNA: TGCAGTGCTAGGGACAGGGCCTTAGGGGACACCGGGGAGCTGTTTTTT.